The 25 T cell receptor beta chains below come from one sample, sequenced in a study of OX40 agonist ivuxolimab in advanced cancers. Sequencing used immunoSEQ multiplex PCR; TCRdb keeps in-frame clones, though not all of them. The sample carries around 70,000 clones, 81% recorded once. The material was CD4+ or CD8+ T cells sorted from blood, obtained in a trial of the OX40 agonist ivuxolimab. Receptors were obtained from an adult with an advanced solid tumor such as melanoma, head and neck, liver or kidney cancer.

The CDR3 protein is CASSLNVNTEAFF. DNA for the CDR3: TGTGCCAGCAGTTTAAACGTGAACACTGAAGCTTTCTTT. The chain carries TRBV27 and TRBJ1-1, with D uncertain. This CDR3 comprises 13 residues. Germline CDR1 and CDR2: MNHEY and SMNVEV (reference sequence). The V end was cut by 2 bases, the J end by 0 bases, with 4 bases between.

The chain combines TRBV6-1 with TRBJ2-3, with D possibly called TRBD1 or TRBD2 (5 bases each). Trimming pared 6 bases from V and 0 bases from J, leaving 13 bases between. The CDR3 runs 15 residues. The V gene's germline CDR1 is MNHNS and CDR2 SASEGT. The CDR3 loop is CASRTGAVSTDTQYF. For the CDR3, the DNA is TGTGCCAGCAGGACCGGGGCGGTTAGCACAGATACGCAGTATTTT.

The genes are TRBV4-2 and TRBJ2-3; 10 bases fit TRBD2. This CDR3 comprises 17 residues. CDR1 is LGHNA, CDR2 YNFKEQ, per germline. V shed 4 bases and J 0 bases; nucleotides not matched to a gene: 7. The CDR3 region is CASSPGLAATSTDTQYF. DNA of the CDR3: TGTGCCAGCAGCCCCGGACTAGCGGCAACTAGCACAGATACGCAGTATTTT.

This chain connects TRBV5-4 to TRBJ2-7; 12 bases line up with TRBD2. Germline V CDR1 and CDR2: SGHNT, YYREEE (reference sequence). V lost 4 bases, J lost 5 bases, and 7 bases stayed unmatched. The CDR3 length is 15 residues. In DNA, the CDR3 is TGTGCCAGCAGCAGCGGTACTAGCGGGAGGAACGAGCAGTACTTC. Translation gives CASSSGTSGRNEQYF.

The CDR3 protein is CAWRDYQINIYGYTF. The CDR3 nucleotides are TGTGCCTGGAGGGACTATCAGATCAACATCTATGGCTACACCTTC. The chain uses TRBV30 and TRBJ1-2; D not resolved. V lost 3 bases to trimming and J lost 4 bases, with 18 bases between them. The CDR3 covers 15 residues. Germline V gene lookup returns CDR1 GTSNPN and CDR2 SVGIG (reference sequence). Variable domain in full (rest from reference TRBV30 and TRBJ1-2): SQTIHQWPATLVQPVGSPLSLECTVEGTSNPNLYWYRQAAGRGLQLLFYSVGIGQISSEVPQNLSASRPQDRQFILSSKKLLLSDSGFYLCAWRDYQINIYGYTFGSGTRLTVV.

CDR3 residues: CASSLEGIDIHGYTF. CDR3 DNA sequence: TGTGCCAGCAGCTTAGAAGGGATCGACATCCACGGCTACACCTTC. This chain joins TRBV11-2 and TRBJ1-2, with D uncertain. CDR3 length: 15 amino acids. Germline values: CDR1 SGHAT, CDR2 FQNNGV. V was pared by 0 bases and J by 8 bases, with 16 bases between.

The rearrangement joins TRBV5-1 to TRBJ2-5; D is perhaps TRBD1 or TRBD2 (5 bases each). The DNA end is a closer match to TRBJ2-7, so the J assignment may be wrong. The CDR3 totals 14 residues. The V gene's germline CDR1 is SGHRS and CDR2 YFSETQ. CDR3 nucleotide sequence: TGCGCCAGCAGGGAGGACACAACTTCCTACGAGCAGTACTTC. This sequence encodes CASREDTTSYEQYF.

The V and J genes are TRBV2 and TRBJ1-4; D is perhaps TRBD1 (5 bases). The CDR3 runs 16 residues. Trimming took 6 bases from V and 0 from J, leaving 14 bases between them. Germline CDR1 and CDR2: SNHLY and FYNNEI. The DNA for the CDR3 is TGTGCCAGCAGGCGGGGCAGAGTTTCAACTAATGAAAAACTGTTTTTT. Its protein is CASRRGRVSTNEKLFF.

Regarding this clone: One end of the junction varies from germline; a read error may be responsible. The chain recombines TRBV2 with TRBJ1-2; D perhaps matches TRBD1 (6 bases). The CDR3 is 12 residues long. The germline V gene has CDR1 SNHLY and CDR2 FYNNEI. Here the CDR3 DNA reads TGTGCCAGCAGCTATGACAGGTTGTCGTTCCTTTTC. It specifies CASSYDRLSFLF.

This clone came up a few times. This chain links TRBV4-1 with TRBJ1-5; D gene ambiguous. The CDR3 contains 14 residues. Germline values: CDR1 MGHRA, CDR2 YSYEKL. V was cut by 1 base and J by 4 bases, with 8 bases left in between. CDR3 in amino acids: CASSQGFQNQPQHF. CDR3 DNA: TGCGCCAGCAGCCAAGGTTTTCAGAATCAGCCCCAGCATTTT.

The gene calls are TRBV5-4 and TRBJ2-5; 8 bases are shared with TRBD1. The CDR3 consists of 15 residues. Germline CDR1 reads SGHNT; CDR2 reads YYREEE (reference sequence). The J segment lost 5 bases and the V segment lost 2 bases, leaving 8 bases of the junction unmatched. The DNA of the CDR3 is TGTGCCAGCAGCTTTTCAGGGGGCGCGACGGAGACCCAGTACTTC. Encoded protein: CASSFSGGATETQYF.

The chain has TRBV10-3 and TRBJ1-1; weak D call: TRBD1 (5 bases). Trimming cost V 4 bases and J 3 bases, with 12 bases left between them. Germline-derived CDR1 and CDR2 are ENHRY and SYGVKD. This CDR3 has 14 residues. CDR3 in amino acids: CAISGRGTDTEAFF. CDR3 DNA sequence: TGTGCCATCAGTGGAAGGGGTACGGACACTGAAGCTTTCTTT.

The chain recombines TRBV10-3 with TRBJ2-1, with D perhaps matching TRBD1 (5 bases). Trimming left V 9 bases short and J 2 bases short, with 17 bases between. The CDR3 length is 15 residues. In germline, CDR1 is ENHRY, CDR2 SYGVKD. CDR3 DNA: TGTGCCATGGACGCCCAGGGTGGACCCTACAATGAGCAGTTCTTC. Its protein product is CAMDAQGGPYNEQFF.

In DNA, the CDR3 is TGTGCCAGTCAGCGAGCGGGAGTTAGCTCCGTCGAGCAGTACTTC. This gives the protein CASQRAGVSSVEQYF. This chain joins TRBV7-6 and TRBJ2-7, with 8 bases matching TRBD2. V shed 9 bases, J shed 6 bases, and the junction held 16 bases outside the gene matches. The CDR3 is 15 residues long. Germline V gene sequence: CDR1 SGHVS, CDR2 FNYEAQ.

This chain connects TRBV6-1 to TRBJ1-1; TRBD1 is a possible D gene (6 bases). The germline CDR1 and CDR2 sequences are MNHNS and SASEGT. The V and J ends lost 3 bases and 1 base respectively, with 9 bases between them. The CDR3 length is 14 residues. The chain's CDR3 is CASSEQQGNTEAFF. CDR3 bases: TGTGCCAGCAGTGAGCAACAGGGGAACACTGAAGCTTTCTTT.

This chain joins TRBV5-1 and TRBJ2-3; D may be TRBD1 or TRBD2 (6 bases each). CDR3 size: 16 residues. The ends were cut back, 4 bases at V and 3 bases at J, with 18 bases in the middle. The germline V gene has CDR1 SGHRS and CDR2 YFSETQ. CDR3 sequence: CASSRGTLGETDTQYF. Written as DNA, the CDR3 is TGCGCCAGCAGCCGGGGGACACTCGGAGAAACAGATACGCAGTATTTT.

In DNA form, the CDR3 reads TGTGCCAGCAGTTACTCTTATGTAGGCATCCACGAGCAGTACTTC. This gives the protein CASSYSYVGIHEQYF. This chain links TRBV6-5 with TRBJ2-7; no firm D call. Germline CDR1 is MNHEY and CDR2 is SVGAGI. The length of the CDR3 is 15 residues. Trimming took off 0 bases at V and 5 bases at J, with 14 bases between the two ends.

The V call is TRBV7-9, the J call TRBJ2-3, with 9 bases lining up with TRBD1. CDR1 and CDR2 from the germline V gene are SEHNR and FQNEAQ (reference sequence). After removal of 3 bases from V and 7 bases from J, the junction contained 5 bases not matched to a gene. This CDR3 has 14 residues. CDR3 amino acids: CASSLGQGGNTQYF. CDR3 DNA: TGTGCCAGCAGCTTGGGACAGGGAGGGAATACGCAGTATTTT.

This sequence joins TRBV7-9 and TRBJ2-3; the D gene could be TRBD1 or TRBD2 (6 bases each). The CDR3 is made up of 17 amino acids. CDR1 and CDR2 (germline): SEHNR, FQNEAQ (reference sequence). V was pared by 1 base and J by 3 bases, with 17 bases between. This chain's CDR3 is CASSLGLFGGRTDTQYF. The CDR3 DNA is TGTGCCAGCAGCTTAGGGCTCTTCGGGGGCCGGACAGATACGCAGTATTTT.

The chain carries TRBV18 and TRBJ1-4; 7 bases agree with TRBD1. The CDR3 is made up of 15 amino acids. Per germline, CDR1 KGHSH and CDR2 LQKENI. The V gene end was trimmed by 5 bases and the J gene end by 3 bases; junction bases not matched to a gene: 6. CDR3 nucleotides: TGTGCCAGCTCAACAGGGGTTCCGGCTAATGAAAAACTGTTTTTT. It encodes CASSTGVPANEKLFF.

V and J are TRBV30 and TRBJ2-1; 8 positions match TRBD2. Germline V gives CDR1 GTSNPN, CDR2 SVGIG (reference sequence). V lost 3 bases to trimming and J lost 9 bases; unmatched junction nucleotides: 10. CDR3 length equals 14 residues. The DNA of the CDR3 is TGTGCCTGGAGGCTCCAAGGGACTAGGGCTGAGCAGTTCTTC. It is translated as CAWRLQGTRAEQFF.

The chain couples TRBV7-3 to TRBJ2-3; a weak D match, TRBD1 (6 bases). The ends were cut back, 0 bases at V and 0 bases at J, with 10 bases in the middle. This CDR3 comprises 16 residues. Germline V gene sequence: CDR1 SGHTA, CDR2 FQGTGA. CDR3 protein: CASSLTVGASTDTQYF. DNA of the CDR3: TGTGCCAGCAGCTTAACGGTGGGGGCCAGCACAGATACGCAGTATTTT.

This clone was detected once. This chain connects TRBV7-9 to TRBJ1-1; a possible D gene is TRBD1 (6 bases). Trimming removed 3 bases at V and 4 bases at J, with 12 bases between. The CDR3 is 14 amino acids. The germline gives CDR1 SEHNR, CDR2 FQNEAQ (reference sequence). The CDR3 DNA sequence: TGTGCCAGCAGCTTCGCCCAGGGGACCACTGAAGCTTTCTTT. This codes for CASSFAQGTTEAFF.

The rearrangement links TRBV11-3 to TRBJ2-7; 9 nucleotides agree with TRBD1. The V gene's germline CDR1 is SGHNT and CDR2 YENEEA. The length of the CDR3 is 16 residues. V lost 5 bases to trimming and J lost 0 bases; unmatched junction nucleotides: 8. This chain's CDR3 is CASSRGQGRSSYEQYF. CDR3 bases: TGTGCCAGCAGCCGGGGACAGGGCAGAAGCTCCTACGAGCAGTACTTC. Together with reference TRBV11-3 and TRBJ2-7, the CDR3 gives the full variable domain: EAGVVQSPRYKIIEKKQPVAFWCNPISGHNTLYWYLQNLGQGPELLIRYENEEAVDDSQLPKDRFSAERLKGVDSTLKIQPAELGDSAVYLCASSRGQGRSSYEQYFGPGTRLTVT.

Regarding this clone: A junction end diverges from the germline sequence, so it may reflect a read error. The J gene is TRBJ1-4, the V gene TRBV2; no reliable D call. The length of the CDR3 is 15 residues. In germline, CDR1 is SNHLY, CDR2 FYNNEI. The CDR3 here is CASSEGFPTNEKLFF. CDR3 nucleotides: TGTGCCAGCAGCGAAGGGTTTCCAACTAATGAAAAACTGTTTTTT.